The 22 T cell receptor beta chains listed next were all sequenced from one sample in a study of cytomegalovirus exposure and HLA in healthy donors. The PCR employed 60 Vbeta primers together with 13 Jbeta primers. Clones were sequenced by immunoSEQ multiplex PCR, and TCRdb holds only the in-frame ones, with some missing. The table shows some 220,000 clones, with around four fifths occurring only once. The sample taken for sequencing was PBMCs. The receptors stem from a boy aged 10-17 years in good health and CMV-seronegative.

The chain has TRBV7-9 and TRBJ2-5; D gene unclear. V lost 1 base to trimming and J lost 11 bases, with 8 bases between them. The CDR3 length is 11 residues. The germline V gene encodes CDR1 SEHNR and CDR2 FQNEAQ (reference sequence). CDR3 region: CASSLGLTQYF. The CDR3 bases are TGTGCCAGCAGCTTAGGACTCACTCAGTACTTC.

The genes are TRBV27 and TRBJ1-2; 10 bases fit TRBD1. CDR1 is MNHEY, CDR2 SMNVEV, per germline (reference sequence). After removal of 3 bases from V and 8 bases from J, the junction contained 6 bases not matched to a gene. This CDR3 is 14 amino acids long. The CDR3 nucleotides read TGTGCCAGCAGTTTTTCAGGGACAGGGGAGGGCTACACCTTC. The encoded protein is CASSFSGTGEGYTF.

V usage is TRBV7-2 and J usage is TRBJ2-7, with 11 nucleotides matching TRBD2. This CDR3 is built from 15 residues. Germline CDR1 reads SGHTA; CDR2 reads FQGNSA. V lost 5 bases and J lost 2; bases outside the gene matches: 5. DNA of the CDR3: TGTGCCAGCAGCCGTCTAGCGGGGGGACCCTACGAGCAGTACTTC. Translating it yields CASSRLAGGPYEQYF.

The chain recombines TRBV11-3 with TRBJ1-1, with a weak D call TRBD1 (5 bases). Germline CDR1 is SGHNT and CDR2 is YENEEA. CDR3 length: 11 amino acids. V was shortened by 11 bases and J by 7 bases, with 14 bases between the two germline ends. In DNA, the CDR3 is TGTGCCTCAAGGGGAATGGGTGAAGCTTTCTTT. Its protein product is CASRGMGEAFF.

The chain couples TRBV27 to TRBJ1-5, with D uncertain. The CDR3 runs 12 residues. Germline-derived CDR1 and CDR2 are MNHEY and SMNVEV (reference sequence). The germline V and J ends were trimmed by 3 bases and 6 bases, with 6 bases remaining between them. The CDR3 sequence is CASSFPSQPQHF. In nucleotides, the CDR3 is TGTGCCAGCAGTTTCCCCAGTCAGCCCCAGCATTTT.

This rearrangement joins TRBV5-6 to TRBJ2-3; TRBD2 might be the D (5 bases). Trimming left V 1 base short and J 3 bases short, with 12 bases between. From germline, CDR1 is SGHDT and CDR2 YYEEEE. This CDR3 comprises 15 residues. The CDR3 loop is CASSLRGFGTDTQYF. In DNA form, the CDR3 reads TGTGCCAGCAGCTTGCGAGGGTTTGGGACAGATACGCAGTATTTT.

The sample holds one count of this clone. Other DNA variants within this sample encode the same CDR3. V gene TRBV2 combines with J gene TRBJ1-2; TRBD1 matches at 8 bases. The ends lost 6 bases at V and 6 bases at J; junction bases unmatched: 3. Germline V gene lookup returns CDR1 SNHLY and CDR2 FYNNEI. The CDR3 covers 12 residues. Here the CDR3 DNA reads TGTGCCAGCAGCGAACAGGGGGATGGCTACACCTTC. It is translated as CASSEQGDGYTF.

This clone was counted once. The chain joins TRBV28 to TRBJ1-1; D unclear. Germline assignment: CDR1 MDHEN and CDR2 SYDVKM. This CDR3 is built from 14 residues. V was trimmed by 6 bases and J by 1 base, leaving 12 bases between them. The chain's CDR3 is CASSPRVRNTEAFF. The CDR3 coding sequence is TGTGCCAGCAGCCCCCGTGTCAGGAACACTGAAGCTTTCTTT.

The rearrangement joins TRBV28 to TRBJ1-1; 7 positions match TRBD1. Germline V gene lookup returns CDR1 MDHEN and CDR2 SYDVKM. CDR3 length equals 13 residues. J gave up 4 bases and V 2 bases, and 1 base lay outside the gene matches. CDR3 protein: CASSLAGGTEAFF. CDR3 sequence (DNA): TGTGCCAGCAGTTTAGCAGGGGGCACTGAAGCTTTCTTT.

This chain joins TRBV28 and TRBJ1-3, with D perhaps TRBD1 (6 bases). The CDR3 has 16 residues. CDR1 is MDHEN and CDR2 is SYDVKM in the germline V gene. V lost 2 bases to trimming and J lost 3 bases, with 14 bases between them. CDR3 coding DNA: TGTGCCAGCAGTTTACCTGCGGGGGCGAATGGAAACACCATATATTTT. It yields the protein CASSLPAGANGNTIYF.

On this clone: Additional DNA sequences in this sample encode the identical CDR3. V usage is TRBV6-5 and J usage is TRBJ1-1, with 8 bases fitting TRBD1. Trimming cost V 9 bases and J 6 bases; bases outside gene matches: 9. The CDR3 spans 13 residues. Germline CDR1 MNHEY, CDR2 SVGAGI. CDR3 DNA sequence: TGTGCCAGTGCGAGGACAGGGAGAGCTGAAGCTTTCTTT. As protein: CASARTGRAEAFF.

The rearrangement joins TRBV5-1 to TRBJ1-2; 7 bases match TRBD1. The CDR3 is 15 amino acids. The J segment lost 4 bases and the V segment lost 4 bases, leaving 10 bases of the junction unmatched. Germline-derived CDR1 and CDR2 are SGHRS and YFSETQ. The CDR3 region is CASSQGGQRTYGYTF. The CDR3 DNA is TGCGCCAGCAGCCAGGGGGGACAGCGGACCTATGGCTACACCTTC.

The chain combines TRBV2 with TRBJ2-7; possible D gene TRBD2, 6 bases. Germline V gives CDR1 SNHLY, CDR2 FYNNEI. Between the trimmed V and J ends, which lost 4 bases and 0 bases, there was a span of 10 bases. This CDR3 comprises 14 residues. CDR3 amino acids: CASSVERVSYEQYF. CDR3 nucleotides: TGTGCCAGCAGTGTGGAGCGGGTCTCCTACGAGCAGTACTTC.

The rearrangement links TRBV30 to TRBJ1-5, with 7 bases that match TRBD1. The junction had 11 bases not matched to a gene; V was cut back by 1 base and J by 2 bases. The CDR3 totals 17 residues. Germline CDR1 is GTSNPN and CDR2 is SVGIG (reference sequence). The CDR3 protein is CAWSGSGGTPGNQPQHF. As DNA, the CDR3 is TGTGCCTGGAGTGGGTCAGGGGGGACCCCCGGCAATCAGCCCCAGCATTTT. Filled out from reference TRBV30 and TRBJ1-5, the complete variable domain reads SQTIHQWPATLVQPVGSPLSLECTVEGTSNPNLYWYRQAAGRGLQLLFYSVGIGQISSEVPQNLSASRPQDRQFILSSKKLLLSDSGFYLCAWSGSGGTPGNQPQHFGDGTRLSIL.

The chain combines TRBV6-5 with TRBJ1-1; 7 bases agree with TRBD1. This CDR3 has 15 amino acids. After removal of 6 bases from V and 5 bases from J, the junction contained 12 bases not matched to a gene. The V gene's germline CDR1 is MNHEY and CDR2 SVGAGI. The CDR3: CASSYQPTGRTEAFF. As DNA, the CDR3 is TGTGCCAGCAGCTACCAACCGACAGGGCGGACTGAAGCTTTCTTT.

This chain connects TRBV7-8 to TRBJ1-6, with D perhaps TRBD1 (5 bases). CDR3 length: 15 residues. CDR1 is SGHVS, CDR2 FQNEAQ, per germline. Trimming pared 2 bases from V and 6 bases from J, leaving 11 bases between. This CDR3 reads CASSLMAGPNSPLHF. The DNA for the CDR3 is TGTGCCAGCAGCTTAATGGCGGGGCCTAATTCACCCCTCCACTTT. Filled out from reference TRBV7-8 and TRBJ1-6, the complete variable domain reads GAGVSQSPRYKVAKRGQDVALRCDPISGHVSLFWYQQALGQGPEFLTYFQNEAQLDKSGLPSDRFFAERPEGSVSTLKIQRTQQEDSAVYLCASSLMAGPNSPLHFGNGTRLTVT.

The rearrangement joins TRBV5-4 to TRBJ1-5; possible D gene TRBD1, 5 bases. The CDR3 totals 14 residues. Germline V gene sequence: CDR1 SGHNT, CDR2 YYREEE (reference sequence). The V end was cut by 0 bases, the J end by 5 bases, with 9 bases between. The CDR3 sequence is CASSLAGGDQPQHF. The CDR3 bases are TGTGCCAGCAGCTTGGCGGGGGGGGATCAGCCCCAGCATTTT.

V and J are TRBV7-9 and TRBJ2-5, with D possibly TRBD1 on 6 matching bases. The CDR3 consists of 14 residues. V lost 3 bases and J 4 bases, leaving 12 bases between the germline ends. Germline-derived CDR1 and CDR2 are SEHNR and FQNEAQ (reference sequence). The CDR3 DNA reads TGTGCCAGCAGCTTCGTGGGGGCGGGAGAGACCCAGTACTTC. It is translated as CASSFVGAGETQYF. The full variable domain, rest sourced from reference TRBV7-9 and TRBJ2-5, is DTGVSQNPRHKITKRGQNVTFRCDPISEHNRLYWYRQTLGQGPEFLTYFQNEAQLEKSRLLSDRFSAERPKGSFSTLEIQRTEQGDSAMYLCASSFVGAGETQYFGPGTRLLVL.

In this sample, this clone turned up a few times. The rearrangement joins TRBV5-1 to TRBJ1-5, with D possibly being TRBD1 (6 bases). Deletions cut 0 bases from V and 7 bases from J, with 14 bases between. Germline values: CDR1 SGHRS, CDR2 YFSETQ. This CDR3 is 15 amino acids long. The CDR3 loop reads CASSLAGGAGQPQHF. The CDR3 coding sequence is TGCGCCAGCAGCTTGGCGGGGGGGGCAGGCCAGCCCCAGCATTTT.

A word on this clone: At the DNA level, this CDR3 is encoded by other sequences in the same sample as well. The chain employs TRBV9 and TRBJ1-2, with 9 positions matching TRBD1. Germline V CDR1 and CDR2: SGDLS, YYNGEE. The CDR3 is 16 amino acids. Unmatched junction bases numbered 10, after V lost 0 bases and J lost 7 bases. CDR3 sequence reads: CASSVEAGTGFSGYTF. The CDR3 DNA reads as TGTGCCAGCAGCGTAGAAGCCGGGACAGGGTTTTCTGGCTACACCTTC.

The J gene is TRBJ1-2, the V gene TRBV6-1, with D possibly TRBD1 on 6 matching bases. Per germline, CDR1 MNHNS and CDR2 SASEGT. CDR3 length: 16 residues. V was shortened by 3 bases and J by 1 base, with 15 bases between the two germline ends. The CDR3 nucleotides are TGTGCCAGCAGTGAGACAGGATTCGGGGATAACTATGGCTACACCTTC. Amino acids: CASSETGFGDNYGYTF.

The chain combines TRBV5-6 with TRBJ2-5; 12 nucleotides agree with TRBD2. This CDR3 is 17 amino acids long. Germline CDR1 reads SGHDT; CDR2 reads YYEEEE. Losses at the gene ends were 4 bases for V and 5 bases for J; bases not matched to a gene: 12. The CDR3 nucleotides are TGTGCCAGCAGCCCCACCCGGACTAGCGGGATCCCGGAGACCCAGTACTTC. The encoded protein is CASSPTRTSGIPETQYF.